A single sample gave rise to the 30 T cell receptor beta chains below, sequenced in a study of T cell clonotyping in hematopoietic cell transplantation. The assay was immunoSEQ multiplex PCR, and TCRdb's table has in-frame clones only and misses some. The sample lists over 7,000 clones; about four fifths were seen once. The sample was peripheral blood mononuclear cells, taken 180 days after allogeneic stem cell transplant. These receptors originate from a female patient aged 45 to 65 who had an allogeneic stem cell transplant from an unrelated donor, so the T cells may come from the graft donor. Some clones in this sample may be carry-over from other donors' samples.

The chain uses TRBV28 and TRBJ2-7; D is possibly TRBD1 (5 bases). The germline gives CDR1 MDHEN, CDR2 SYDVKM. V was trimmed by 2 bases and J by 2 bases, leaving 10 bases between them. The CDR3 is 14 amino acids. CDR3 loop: CASSLGASTYEQYF. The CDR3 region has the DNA TGTGCCAGCAGTTTAGGGGCATCGACCTACGAGCAGTACTTC.

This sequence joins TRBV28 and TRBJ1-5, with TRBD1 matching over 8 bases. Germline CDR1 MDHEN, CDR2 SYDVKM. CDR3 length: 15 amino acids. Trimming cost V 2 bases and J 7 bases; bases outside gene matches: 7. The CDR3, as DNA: TGTGCCAGCAGTTTAGATGACAGGGGAGGACAGCCCCAGCATTTT. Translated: CASSLDDRGGQPQHF.

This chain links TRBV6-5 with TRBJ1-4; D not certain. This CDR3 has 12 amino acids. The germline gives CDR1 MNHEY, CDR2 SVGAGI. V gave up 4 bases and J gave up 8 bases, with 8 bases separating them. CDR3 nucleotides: TGTGCCAGCAGTTCGAACTGGGAAAAACTGTTTTTT. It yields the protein CASSSNWEKLFF.

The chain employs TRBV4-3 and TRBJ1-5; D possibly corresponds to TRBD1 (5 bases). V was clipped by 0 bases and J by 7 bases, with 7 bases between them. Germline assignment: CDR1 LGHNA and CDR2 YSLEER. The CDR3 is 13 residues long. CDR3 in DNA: TGCGCCAGCAGCCAAGATCGGGACCAGCCCCAGCATTTT. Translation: CASSQDRDQPQHF.

As DNA, the CDR3 is TGTGCCAGCAGTCCAGGACTCGGGCTAGCGCGATACGAGCAGTACTTC. Translation: CASSPGLGLARYEQYF. The chain uses TRBV28 and TRBJ2-7, with a tentative D call TRBD2 (6 bases). Trimming took 5 bases from V and 4 from J, leaving 21 bases between them. Germline values: CDR1 MDHEN, CDR2 SYDVKM. CDR3 length: 16 amino acids.

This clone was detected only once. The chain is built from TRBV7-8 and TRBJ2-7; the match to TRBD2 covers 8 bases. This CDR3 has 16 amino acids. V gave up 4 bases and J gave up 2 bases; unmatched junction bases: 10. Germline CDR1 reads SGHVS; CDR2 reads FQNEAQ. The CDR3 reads CASSSGGAGDPYEQYF. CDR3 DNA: TGTGCCAGCAGCTCCGGGGGGGCGGGAGATCCCTACGAGCAGTACTTC.

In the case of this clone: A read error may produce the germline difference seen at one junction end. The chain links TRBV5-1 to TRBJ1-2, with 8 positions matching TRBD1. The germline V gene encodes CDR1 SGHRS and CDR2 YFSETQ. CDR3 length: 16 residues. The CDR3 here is CDSSLEPGGLNYGYTF. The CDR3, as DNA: TGCGACAGCAGCTTGGAACCAGGGGGCTTAAACTATGGCTACACCTTC.

The CDR3 protein is CASSSGLAGGPYEQYF. The CDR3 coding sequence is TGTGCCAGCAGCTCCGGACTAGCGGGGGGCCCCTACGAGCAGTACTTC. The rearrangement uses TRBV5-6 and TRBJ2-7; TRBD2 matches at 14 bases. The CDR3 extends over 16 amino acids. CDR1 is SGHDT and CDR2 is YYEEEE in the germline V gene. Losses at the gene ends were 3 bases for V and 2 bases for J; bases not matched to a gene: 4.

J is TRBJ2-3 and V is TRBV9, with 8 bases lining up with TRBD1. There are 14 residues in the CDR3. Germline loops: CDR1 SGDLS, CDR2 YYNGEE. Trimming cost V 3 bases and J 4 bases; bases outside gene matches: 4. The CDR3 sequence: CASSGTGIPDTQYF. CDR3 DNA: TGTGCCAGCAGCGGGACAGGGATCCCAGATACGCAGTATTTT.

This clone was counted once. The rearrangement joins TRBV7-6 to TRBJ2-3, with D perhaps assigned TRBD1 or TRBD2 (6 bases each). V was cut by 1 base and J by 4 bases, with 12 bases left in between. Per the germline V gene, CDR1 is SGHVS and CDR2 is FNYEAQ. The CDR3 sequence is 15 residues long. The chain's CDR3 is CASSLGGAVADTQYF. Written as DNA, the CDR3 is TGTGCCAGCAGCTTAGGGGGGGCTGTCGCAGATACGCAGTATTTT.

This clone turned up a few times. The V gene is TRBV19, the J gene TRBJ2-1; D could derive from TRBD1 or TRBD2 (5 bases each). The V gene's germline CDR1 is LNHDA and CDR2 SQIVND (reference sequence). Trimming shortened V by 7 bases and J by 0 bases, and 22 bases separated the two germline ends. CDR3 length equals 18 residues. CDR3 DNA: TGTGCCAGTACCCCGGGGCTAGGCGGTACGAGCTCCTACAATGAGCAGTTCTTC. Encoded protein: CASTPGLGGTSSYNEQFF. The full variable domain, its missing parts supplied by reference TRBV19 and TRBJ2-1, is DGGITQSPKYLFRKEGQNVTLSCEQNLNHDAMYWYRQDPGQGLRLIYYSQIVNDFQKGDIAEGYSVSREKKESFPLTVTSAQKNPTAFYLCASTPGLGGTSSYNEQFFGPGTRLTVL.

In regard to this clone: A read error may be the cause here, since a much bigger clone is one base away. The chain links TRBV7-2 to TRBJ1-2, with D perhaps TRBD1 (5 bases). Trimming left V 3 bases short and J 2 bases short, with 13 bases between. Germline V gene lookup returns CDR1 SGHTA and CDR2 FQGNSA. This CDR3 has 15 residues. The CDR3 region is CASSLSRQPNYGYTF. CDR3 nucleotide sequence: TGTGCCAGCAGCTTGAGCCGACAGCCGAACTATGGCTACACCTTC.

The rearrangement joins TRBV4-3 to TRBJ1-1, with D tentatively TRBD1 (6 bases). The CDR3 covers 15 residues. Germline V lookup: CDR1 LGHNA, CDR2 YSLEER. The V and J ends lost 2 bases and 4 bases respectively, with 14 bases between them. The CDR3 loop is CASSQRSRGGTEAFF. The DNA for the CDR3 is TGCGCCAGCAGCCAAAGGAGCAGGGGAGGCACTGAAGCTTTCTTT.

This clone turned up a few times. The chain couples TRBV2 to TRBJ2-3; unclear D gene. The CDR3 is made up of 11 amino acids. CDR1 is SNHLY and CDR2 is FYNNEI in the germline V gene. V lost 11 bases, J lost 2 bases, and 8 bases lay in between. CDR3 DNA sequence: TGTGCCTGCGAATTCACAGATACGCAGTATTTT. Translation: CACEFTDTQYF. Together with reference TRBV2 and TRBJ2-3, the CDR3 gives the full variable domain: EPEVTQTPSHQVTQMGQEVILRCVPISNHLYFYWYRQILGQKVEFLVSFYNNEISEKSEIFDDQFSVERPDGSNFTLKIRSTKLEDSAMYFCACEFTDTQYFGPGTRLTVL.

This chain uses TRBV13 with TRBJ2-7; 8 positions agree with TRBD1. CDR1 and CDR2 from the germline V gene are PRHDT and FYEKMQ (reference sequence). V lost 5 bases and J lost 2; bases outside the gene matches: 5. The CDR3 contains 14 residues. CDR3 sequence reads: CASSPETGAYEQYF. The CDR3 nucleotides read TGTGCCAGCAGCCCCGAGACAGGGGCCTACGAGCAGTACTTC. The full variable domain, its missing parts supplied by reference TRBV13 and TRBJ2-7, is AAGVIQSPRHLIKEKRETATLKCYPIPRHDTVYWYQQGPGQDPQFLISFYEKMQSDKGSIPDRFSAQQFSDYHSELNMSSLELGDSALYFCASSPETGAYEQYFGPGTRLTVT.

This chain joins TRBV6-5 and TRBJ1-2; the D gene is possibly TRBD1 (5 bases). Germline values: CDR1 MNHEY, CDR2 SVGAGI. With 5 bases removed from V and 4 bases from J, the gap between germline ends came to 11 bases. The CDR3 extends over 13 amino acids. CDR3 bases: TGTGCCAGCAGTCCACAGGCACTCTATGGCTACACCTTC. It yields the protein CASSPQALYGYTF.

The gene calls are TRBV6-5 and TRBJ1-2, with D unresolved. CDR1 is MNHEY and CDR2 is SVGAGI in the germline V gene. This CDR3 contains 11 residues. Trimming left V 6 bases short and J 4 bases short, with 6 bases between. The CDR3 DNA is TGTGCCAGCAGAGGGTCCTATGGCTACACCTTC. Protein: CASRGSYGYTF.

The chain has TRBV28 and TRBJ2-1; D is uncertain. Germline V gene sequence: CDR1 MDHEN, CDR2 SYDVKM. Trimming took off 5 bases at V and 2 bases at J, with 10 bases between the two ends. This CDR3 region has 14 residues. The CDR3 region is CASSDAAPYNEQFF. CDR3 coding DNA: TGTGCCAGCAGTGATGCAGCCCCCTACAATGAGCAGTTCTTC.

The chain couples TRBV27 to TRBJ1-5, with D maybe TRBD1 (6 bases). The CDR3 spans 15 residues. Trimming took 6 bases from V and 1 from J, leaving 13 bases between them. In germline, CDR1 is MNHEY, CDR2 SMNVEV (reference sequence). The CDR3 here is CASRQQGRSNQPQHF. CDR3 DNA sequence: TGTGCCAGCAGACAACAGGGCCGGAGCAATCAGCCCCAGCATTTT.

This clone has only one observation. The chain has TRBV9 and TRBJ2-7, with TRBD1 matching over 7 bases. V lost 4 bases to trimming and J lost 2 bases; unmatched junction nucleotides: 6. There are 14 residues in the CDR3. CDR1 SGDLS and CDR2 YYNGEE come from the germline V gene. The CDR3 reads CASSPGQDTYEQYF. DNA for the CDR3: TGTGCCAGCAGCCCCGGACAGGACACCTACGAGCAGTACTTC.

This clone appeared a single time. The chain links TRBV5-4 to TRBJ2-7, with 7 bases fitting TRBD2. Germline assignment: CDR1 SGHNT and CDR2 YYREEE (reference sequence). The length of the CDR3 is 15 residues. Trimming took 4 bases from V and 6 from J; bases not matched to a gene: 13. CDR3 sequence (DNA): TGTGCCAGCAGCGATCCAAGCAGCGGGACGGGCGAGCAGTACTTC. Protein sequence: CASSDPSSGTGEQYF.

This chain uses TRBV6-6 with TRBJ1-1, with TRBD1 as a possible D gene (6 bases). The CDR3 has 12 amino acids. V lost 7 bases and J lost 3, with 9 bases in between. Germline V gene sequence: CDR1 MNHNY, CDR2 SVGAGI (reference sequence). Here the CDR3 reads CASNGGHTEAFF. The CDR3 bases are TGTGCCAGCAATGGGGGGCACACTGAAGCTTTCTTT.

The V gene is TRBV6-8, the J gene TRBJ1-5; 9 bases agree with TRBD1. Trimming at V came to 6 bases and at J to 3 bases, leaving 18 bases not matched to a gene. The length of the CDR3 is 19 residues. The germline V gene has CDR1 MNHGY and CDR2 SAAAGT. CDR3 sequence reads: CASSYQPGQGRWDNQPQHF. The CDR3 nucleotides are TGTGCCAGCAGCTATCAGCCGGGACAGGGACGTTGGGACAATCAGCCCCAGCATTTT.

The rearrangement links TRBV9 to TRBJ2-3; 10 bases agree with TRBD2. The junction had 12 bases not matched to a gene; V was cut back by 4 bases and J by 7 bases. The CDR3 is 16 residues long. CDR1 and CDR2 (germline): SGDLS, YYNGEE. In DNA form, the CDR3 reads TGTGCCAGCAGCCTCAAGGGGACTAGCGAGTACAATACGCAGTATTTT. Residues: CASSLKGTSEYNTQYF.

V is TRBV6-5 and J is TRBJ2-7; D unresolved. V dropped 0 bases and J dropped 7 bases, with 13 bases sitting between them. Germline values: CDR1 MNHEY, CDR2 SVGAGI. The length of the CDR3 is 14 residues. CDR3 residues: CASSYSTDRWEQYF. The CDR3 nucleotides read TGTGCCAGCAGTTACTCCACGGACCGATGGGAGCAGTACTTC.

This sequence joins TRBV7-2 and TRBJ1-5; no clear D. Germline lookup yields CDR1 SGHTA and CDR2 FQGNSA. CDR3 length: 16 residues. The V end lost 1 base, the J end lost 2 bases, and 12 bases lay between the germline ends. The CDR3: CASSLEGRLGNQPQHF. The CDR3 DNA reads TGTGCCAGCAGCTTAGAAGGCAGATTGGGCAATCAGCCCCAGCATTTT.

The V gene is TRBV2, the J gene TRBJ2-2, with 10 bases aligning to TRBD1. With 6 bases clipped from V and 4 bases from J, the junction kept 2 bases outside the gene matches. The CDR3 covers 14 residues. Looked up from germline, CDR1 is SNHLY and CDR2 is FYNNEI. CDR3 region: CASRGQGSTGELFF. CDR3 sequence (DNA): TGTGCCAGCAGGGGACAGGGGTCCACCGGGGAGCTGTTTTTT.

The CDR3 protein is CASSPRGGISNQPQHF. CDR3 coding DNA: TGTGCCAGCTCACCCCGTGGGGGGATTAGCAATCAGCCCCAGCATTTT. The chain uses TRBV18 and TRBJ1-5; D possibly corresponds to TRBD1 (5 bases). The CDR3 runs 16 residues. The germline CDR1 and CDR2 sequences are KGHSH and LQKENI. Deletions cut 3 bases from V and 0 bases from J, with 12 bases between.

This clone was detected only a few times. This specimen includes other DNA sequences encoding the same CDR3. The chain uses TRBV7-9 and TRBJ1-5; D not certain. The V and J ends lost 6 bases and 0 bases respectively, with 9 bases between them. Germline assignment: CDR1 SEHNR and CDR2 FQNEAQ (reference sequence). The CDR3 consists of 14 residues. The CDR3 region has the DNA TGTGCCAGCAGTCCCCCCGGTAGCAATCAGCCCCAGCATTTT. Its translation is CASSPPGSNQPQHF.

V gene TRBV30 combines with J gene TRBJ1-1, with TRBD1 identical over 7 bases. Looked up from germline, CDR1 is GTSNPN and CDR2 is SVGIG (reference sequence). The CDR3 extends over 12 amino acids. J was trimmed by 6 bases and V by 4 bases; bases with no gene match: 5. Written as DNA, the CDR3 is TGTGCCTGGAAGGGGGCCTGGGCTGAAGCTTTCTTT. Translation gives CAWKGAWAEAFF. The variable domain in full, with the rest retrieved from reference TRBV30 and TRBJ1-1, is SQTIHQWPATLVQPVGSPLSLECTVEGTSNPNLYWYRQAAGRGLQLLFYSVGIGQISSEVPQNLSASRPQDRQFILSSKKLLLSDSGFYLCAWKGAWAEAFFGQGTRLTVV.